Below are 18 T cell receptor beta chains sequenced from a single sample in a study of shared clonotypes between healthy human individuals. TCRdb's table, derived via immunoSEQ multiplex PCR, lists solely in-frame clones and lacks some. The sample includes 2 million to 3 million clones, over 85% of them seen just once. Material for sequencing was naive CD4+ T cells from PBMCs. This sample's subset: CD45RA+ positively selected. Receptor source: a man aged 18-30 years in good health. Some clones in this sample may be carry-over from other donors' samples.

J is TRBJ2-3 and V is TRBV5-1; 15 nucleotides agree with TRBD2. The CDR3 totals 17 residues. The V and J ends lost 3 bases and 5 bases, in that order; junction bases with no gene match: 7. Germline V lookup: CDR1 SGHRS, CDR2 YFSETQ. For the CDR3, the DNA is TGCGCCAGCAGCTGGACTAGCGGGAGGGCCGGGCGAGATACGCAGTATTTT. The encoded protein is CASSWTSGRAGRDTQYF.

This chain joins TRBV27 and TRBJ2-6; perhaps TRBD1 as D (6 bases). CDR1 and CDR2 (germline): MNHEY, SMNVEV (reference sequence). The CDR3 has 14 residues. Trimming cost V 5 bases and J 8 bases, with 13 bases left between them. The DNA for the CDR3 is TGTGCCAGCAGTAAACAGGGAAAGTCCAACGTCCTGACTTTC. This gives the protein CASSKQGKSNVLTF. The full variable domain, in which reference TRBV27 and TRBJ2-6 provide the parts outside the CDR3, is EAQVTQNPRYLITVTGKKLTVTCSQNMNHEYMSWYRQDPGLGLRQIYYSMNVEVTDKGDVPEGYKVSRKEKRNFPLILESPSPNQTSLYFCASSKQGKSNVLTFGAGSRLTVL.

V gene TRBV9 combines with J gene TRBJ2-2; D is undetermined. Trimming removed 0 bases at V and 4 bases at J, with 10 bases between. Per the germline V gene, CDR1 is SGDLS and CDR2 is YYNGEE. The CDR3 loop spans 15 amino acids. CDR3 DNA: TGTGCCAGCAGCGTAGGGCTAGGTGGCACCGGGGAGCTGTTTTTT. It specifies CASSVGLGGTGELFF.

The V and J genes are TRBV18 and TRBJ2-2, with D unresolved. This CDR3 has 13 amino acids. Germline V gene data show CDR1 as KGHSH and CDR2 as LQKENI. V lost 5 bases, J lost 6 bases, and 10 bases lay in between. The DNA of the CDR3 is TGTGCCAGCTCAGGAGCGATCTCCGGGGAGCTGTTTTTT. It codes for CASSGAISGELFF.

This clone was seen once. Other nucleotide sequences in the sample specify the same CDR3. The chain employs TRBV4-2 and TRBJ2-3; 9 bases are shared with TRBD2. V lost 1 base to trimming and J lost 1 base; unmatched junction nucleotides: 0. Germline V gene lookup returns CDR1 LGHNA and CDR2 YNFKEQ. The CDR3 spans 15 residues. The CDR3 here is CASSQGLAGTDTQYF. The CDR3 DNA is TGTGCCAGCAGCCAAGGACTAGCGGGCACAGATACGCAGTATTTT.

This chain uses TRBV28 with TRBJ2-7; TRBD1 might be the D (6 bases). CDR3 length: 14 amino acids. CDR1 is MDHEN, CDR2 SYDVKM, per germline. V was trimmed by 7 bases and J by 0 bases, leaving 13 bases between them. Here the CDR3 reads CASTTTGYSYEQYF. DNA for the CDR3: TGTGCCAGCACCACCACAGGGTACTCCTACGAGCAGTACTTC.

V and J are TRBV30 and TRBJ1-1; D is uncertain. Per germline, CDR1 GTSNPN and CDR2 SVGIG (reference sequence). The CDR3 has 12 residues. Trimming removed 2 bases at V and 6 bases at J, with 10 bases between. This chain's CDR3 is CAWSPRGAEAFF. CDR3 bases: TGTGCCTGGAGTCCTCGGGGTGCTGAAGCTTTCTTT.

This sequence joins TRBV18 and TRBJ1-2, with 9 bases aligning to TRBD1. Germline-derived CDR1 and CDR2 are KGHSH and LQKENI. This CDR3 has 18 residues. Trimming at V came to 2 bases and at J to 4 bases, leaving 14 bases not matched to a gene. CDR3 loop: CASSPEEKRGTGSYGYTF. Written as DNA, the CDR3 is TGTGCCAGCTCACCAGAAGAAAAGCGCGGGACAGGGTCCTATGGCTACACCTTC.

The J gene is TRBJ2-5, the V gene TRBV6-5; D might be TRBD1 (5 bases). The CDR3 contains 16 residues. Trimming took 0 bases from V and 5 from J, leaving 16 bases between them. The germline V gene encodes CDR1 MNHEY and CDR2 SVGAGI. CDR3 loop: CASSYSGRVDEETQYF. In DNA, the CDR3 is TGTGCCAGCAGTTACTCCGGCAGGGTGGATGAGGAGACCCAGTACTTC.

The chain has TRBV28 and TRBJ1-2, with TRBD1 identical over 9 bases. The CDR3 loop spans 14 amino acids. The germline CDR1 and CDR2 sequences are MDHEN and SYDVKM. The V gene end was trimmed by 7 bases and the J gene end by 8 bases; junction bases not matched to a gene: 11. CDR3 DNA: TGTGCCAGCACCACAAGAGGGACAGGGAAGGGCTACACCTTC. Translated: CASTTRGTGKGYTF.

This clone was seen a single time. The chain couples TRBV9 to TRBJ1-1; D is undetermined. CDR1 and CDR2 (germline): SGDLS, YYNGEE. The CDR3 is 17 residues long. The ends were cut back, 3 bases at V and 1 base at J, with 19 bases in the middle. The CDR3 protein is CASSDPHPPAGNTEAFF. CDR3 nucleotide sequence: TGTGCCAGCAGCGATCCCCACCCTCCCGCGGGGAACACTGAAGCTTTCTTT.

The chain has TRBV9 and TRBJ2-7, with D possibly matching TRBD2 (5 bases). CDR1 and CDR2 (germline): SGDLS, YYNGEE. This CDR3 is 15 amino acids long. V was shortened by 5 bases and J by 0 bases, with 15 bases between the two germline ends. The CDR3: CASSSSAGSSYEQYF. The DNA for the CDR3 is TGTGCCAGCAGTTCGTCGGCGGGCAGCTCCTACGAGCAGTACTTC.

The chain couples TRBV5-1 to TRBJ2-5; 9 positions agree with TRBD2. Germline V gene sequence: CDR1 SGHRS, CDR2 YFSETQ. This CDR3 has 15 amino acids. The V gene end was trimmed by 4 bases and the J gene end by 5 bases; junction bases not matched to a gene: 9. CDR3 coding DNA: TGCGCCAGCAGCAGGGACACTAGCGGGTATGAGACCCAGTACTTC. Translation gives CASSRDTSGYETQYF. The variable domain in full, completed from reference TRBV5-1 and TRBJ2-5, reads KAGVTQTPRYLIKTRGQQVTLSCSPISGHRSVSWYQQTPGQGLQFLFEYFSETQRNKGNFPGRFSGRQFSNSRSEMNVSTLELGDSALYLCASSRDTSGYETQYFGPGTRLLVL.

The V gene is TRBV9, the J gene TRBJ2-3; tentative D call: TRBD2 (5 bases). The CDR3 contains 15 residues. Germline-derived CDR1 and CDR2 are SGDLS and YYNGEE. Trimming left V 1 base short and J 4 bases short, with 13 bases between. The CDR3 DNA is TGTGCCAGCAGCGTAAACTCGGGAAGGTCAGATACGCAGTATTTT. Encoded protein: CASSVNSGRSDTQYF.

The CDR3 reads CASSSTLVYNEQFF. CDR3 DNA: TGTGCCAGCAGCTCGACCCTTGTTTACAATGAGCAGTTCTTC. The V call is TRBV5-5, the J call TRBJ2-1; no reliable D call. CDR3 length: 14 residues. V was cut by 3 bases and J by 4 bases, with 11 bases left in between. Per the germline V gene, CDR1 is SGHKS and CDR2 is YYEKEE (reference sequence).

CDR3 DNA sequence: TGCGCCAGCAGCCTATGGACTAGCGGGGTGGATACGCAGTATTTT. This sequence encodes CASSLWTSGVDTQYF. The V and J genes are TRBV5-1 and TRBJ2-3; TRBD2 matches 12 bases. CDR1 and CDR2 (germline): SGHRS, YFSETQ. CDR3 size: 15 residues. The ends lost 4 bases at V and 6 bases at J; junction bases unmatched: 6.

The chain employs TRBV6-1 and TRBJ1-5; a possible D gene is TRBD1 (6 bases). Germline values: CDR1 MNHNS, CDR2 SASEGT. This CDR3 region has 15 residues. V was cut by 4 bases and J by 6 bases, with 16 bases left in between. The CDR3 nucleotides read TGTGCCAGCAGTGGTGTCGGGGGCTCGGGTCAGCCCCAGCATTTT. Translated, it gives CASSGVGGSGQPQHF.

CDR3 DNA: TGTGCCAGCTCACTCACTAGCGGGGTAGAGACCCAGTACTTC. Residues: CASSLTSGVETQYF. V gene TRBV18 combines with J gene TRBJ2-5; 10 bases agree with TRBD2. V gave up 4 bases and J gave up 4 bases; unmatched junction bases: 3. Germline CDR1 KGHSH, CDR2 LQKENI. There are 14 residues in the CDR3.